This entry features one T cell receptor beta chain sequence. The sample comes from a study of molecular identifiers for immune sequencing clone quantification. TCRdb redid the calling of the PCR reads with MiXCR, one entry per CDR3 protein. The profile shows about half a million distinct CDR3 sequences, roughly 24% of them singletons. From roughly 20,000 to 1,000,000 sorted cells, naive CD8 libraries were generated with 10%, 30% or 50% RNA. V dropped 2 bases and J dropped 2; count of bases not matched to a gene: 3. CDR3 length equals 16 residues. Germline V gene data show CDR1 as MGHRA and CDR2 as YSYEKL.

This receptor was obtained from a human donor in good health. Some libraries in this study had Jurkat cell RNA spiked in. The V gene is TRBV4-1, the J gene TRBJ2-1; 10 nucleotides line up with TRBD2. Sequenced: naive CD8+ T cells from blood, with Jurkat cell RNA spiked in. Stated subset: FACS-sorted CD8+CD4-CCR7+CD45RA+ naive T cells. CDR3 region: CASSQILAGTYNEQFF. DNA for the CDR3: TGCGCCAGCAGCCAAATACTAGCGGGAACCTACAATGAGCAGTTCTTC.